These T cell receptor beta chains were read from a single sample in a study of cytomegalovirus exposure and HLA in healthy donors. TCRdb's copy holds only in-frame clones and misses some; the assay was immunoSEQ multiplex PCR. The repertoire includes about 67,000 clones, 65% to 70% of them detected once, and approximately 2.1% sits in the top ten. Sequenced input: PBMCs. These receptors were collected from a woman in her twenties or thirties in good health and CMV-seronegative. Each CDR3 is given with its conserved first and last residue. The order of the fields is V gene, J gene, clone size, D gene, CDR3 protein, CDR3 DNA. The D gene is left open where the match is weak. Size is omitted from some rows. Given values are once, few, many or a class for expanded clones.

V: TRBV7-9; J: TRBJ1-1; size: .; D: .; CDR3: CASSFGQGTEAFF; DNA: TGTGCCAGCAGCTTTGGGCAGGGCACTGAAGCTTTCTTT
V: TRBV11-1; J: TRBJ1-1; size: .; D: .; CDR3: CASSFGATNTEAFF; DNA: TGTGCCAGCAGCTTTGGAGCTACGAACACTGAAGCTTTCTTT
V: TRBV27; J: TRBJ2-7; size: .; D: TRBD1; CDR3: CATSGGQGADEQYF; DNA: TGTGCCACAAGCGGTGGACAGGGGGCAGACGAGCAGTACTTC
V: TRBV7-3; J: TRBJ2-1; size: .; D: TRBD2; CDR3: CASSPSGGGRYNEQFF; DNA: TGTGCCAGCAGCCCAAGCGGCGGGGGTCGATACAATGAGCAGTTCTTC
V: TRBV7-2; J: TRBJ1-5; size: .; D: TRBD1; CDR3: CASSLAGQGASNQPQHF; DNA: TGTGCCAGCAGCTTAGCGGGACAGGGGGCGTCCAATCAGCCCCAGCATTTT
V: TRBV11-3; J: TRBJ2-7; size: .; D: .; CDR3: CASSLIRGYEQYF; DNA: TGTGCCAGCAGCTTAATCAGGGGCTACGAGCAGTACTTC
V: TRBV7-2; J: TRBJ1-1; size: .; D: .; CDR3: CASGPRAVNTEAFF; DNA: TGTGCCAGCGGTCCGAGGGCAGTAAACACTGAAGCTTTCTTT
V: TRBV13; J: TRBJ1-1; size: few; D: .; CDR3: CASSPGLNTEAFF; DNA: TGTGCCAGCAGCCCCGGACTTAACACTGAAGCTTTCTTT
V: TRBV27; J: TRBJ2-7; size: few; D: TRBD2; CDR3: CASTTLTSGGLRGSYEQYF; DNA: TGTGCCAGCACCACCCTGACTAGCGGGGGGTTACGGGGCTCCTACGAGCAGTACTTC
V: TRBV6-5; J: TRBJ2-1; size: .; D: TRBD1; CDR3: CASSYLDREQFF; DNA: TGTGCCAGCAGTTACTTGGACAGGGAGCAGTTCTTC
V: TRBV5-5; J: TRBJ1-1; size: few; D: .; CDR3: CASSLAERTEAFF; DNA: TGTGCCAGCAGCTTGGCCGAACGGACTGAAGCTTTCTTT
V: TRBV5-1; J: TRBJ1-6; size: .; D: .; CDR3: CASSLENSPLHF; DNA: TGCGCCAGCAGCCTAGAGAATTCACCCCTCCACTTT
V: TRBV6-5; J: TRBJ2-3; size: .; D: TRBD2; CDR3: CASSPTSGGLDTQYF; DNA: TGTGCCAGCAGCCCCACTAGCGGGGGGCTGGATACGCAGTATTTT
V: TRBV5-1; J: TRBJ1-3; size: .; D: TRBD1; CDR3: CASSSSTGASSGNTIYF; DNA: TGCGCCAGCAGCTCGTCGACAGGGGCGTCCTCTGGAAACACCATATATTTT
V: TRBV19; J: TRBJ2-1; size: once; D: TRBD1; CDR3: CASSFSDRYNEQFF; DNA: TGTGCCAGTAGTTTCTCGGACAGGTACAATGAGCAGTTCTTC
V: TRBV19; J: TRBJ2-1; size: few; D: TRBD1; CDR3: CASSPGTGEGNEQFF; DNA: TGTGCCAGTAGTCCCGGGACAGGGGAGGGGAATGAGCAGTTCTTC
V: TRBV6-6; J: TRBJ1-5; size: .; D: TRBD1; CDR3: CASSGDRLTNQPQHF; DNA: TGTGCCAGCAGTGGGGACAGGCTCACAAATCAGCCCCAGCATTTT
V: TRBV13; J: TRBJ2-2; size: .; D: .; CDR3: CASSPRVGTGELFF; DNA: TGTGCCAGCAGCCCCAGGGTGGGCACCGGGGAGCTGTTTTTT
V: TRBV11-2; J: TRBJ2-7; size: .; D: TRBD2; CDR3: CASSLDGTRGTYEQYF; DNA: TGTGCCAGCAGCTTAGACGGGACTAGGGGAACCTACGAGCAGTACTTC
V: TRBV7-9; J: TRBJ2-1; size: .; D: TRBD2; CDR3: CASSPQGIAGNEQFF; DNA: TGTGCCAGCAGCCCCCAGGGAATAGCGGGGAATGAGCAGTTCTTC